The 2 T cell receptor beta chains below were found in one sample sequenced in a study of cytomegalovirus exposure and HLA in healthy donors. The study ran its PCR with 60 Vbeta and 13 Jbeta primers. Assay used: immunoSEQ multiplex PCR; TCRdb lists only in-frame clones, some missing. This table holds 170,000 or so clones, around four fifths found once. The specimen was PBMCs. These receptors were taken from a girl between 5 and 17 years old in good health and CMV-seropositive.

The V gene is TRBV5-1, the J gene TRBJ1-4, with 7 bases fitting TRBD1. J was trimmed by 3 bases and V by 5 bases; bases with no gene match: 7. The germline V gene has CDR1 SGHRS and CDR2 YFSETQ. CDR3 length: 15 residues. Here the CDR3 reads CASRTATGPNEKLFF. CDR3 nucleotide sequence: TGCGCCAGCAGAACAGCGACAGGGCCTAATGAAAAACTGTTTTTT.

The CDR3 coding sequence is TGTGCCAGCAGTCCCAGGGGAGCCAGTCTAACCTACAATGAGCAGTTCTTC. It codes for CASSPRGASLTYNEQFF. The chain carries TRBV27 and TRBJ2-1; possible D gene TRBD1, 6 bases. CDR1 and CDR2 (germline): MNHEY, SMNVEV (reference sequence). The CDR3 consists of 17 residues. V was shortened by 5 bases and J by 2 bases, with 19 bases between the two germline ends.